The present entry profiles one T cell receptor (beta chain) with its context. Other DNA variants within this sample encode the same CDR3. The germline V and J ends were trimmed by 2 bases and 0 bases, with 8 bases remaining between them. CDR1 is LNHDA and CDR2 is SQIVND in the germline V gene (reference sequence). There are 15 residues in the CDR3. The authors' processing: Reference gene primers were amplified, and this amplification served to estimate nucleated cell counts. Assay: immunoSEQ multiplex PCR; the TCRdb copy retains only in-frame clones and omits some. That table gives V, J and clone size, and the DNA gave D and trimming. The profile shows about 140,000 clones, roughly 90% of them singletons. The record originates from a study of blood T cell repertoires in COVID-19. Across the study: Nucleic acid was either cDNA or gDNA, and it came from T cells, B-cell-depleted T cells, or PBMCs.

The Seattle site enrolled patients during active infection and followed them longitudinally. This receptor was obtained from a human donor with COVID-19, enrolled during active disease. The donor label of this sample is uncertain. The chain carries TRBV19 and TRBJ2-1, with D unresolved. Sequenced material: peripheral blood. CDR3 in DNA: TGTGCCAGTAGTATAACGGGTGGCTCCTACAATGAGCAGTTCTTC. It specifies CASSITGGSYNEQFF. The complete variable domain, with remaining parts taken from reference TRBV19 and TRBJ2-1, reads DGGITQSPKYLFRKEGQNVTLSCEQNLNHDAMYWYRQDPGQGLRLIYYSQIVNDFQKGDIAEGYSVSREKKESFPLTVTSAQKNPTAFYLCASSITGGSYNEQFFGPGTRLTVL.